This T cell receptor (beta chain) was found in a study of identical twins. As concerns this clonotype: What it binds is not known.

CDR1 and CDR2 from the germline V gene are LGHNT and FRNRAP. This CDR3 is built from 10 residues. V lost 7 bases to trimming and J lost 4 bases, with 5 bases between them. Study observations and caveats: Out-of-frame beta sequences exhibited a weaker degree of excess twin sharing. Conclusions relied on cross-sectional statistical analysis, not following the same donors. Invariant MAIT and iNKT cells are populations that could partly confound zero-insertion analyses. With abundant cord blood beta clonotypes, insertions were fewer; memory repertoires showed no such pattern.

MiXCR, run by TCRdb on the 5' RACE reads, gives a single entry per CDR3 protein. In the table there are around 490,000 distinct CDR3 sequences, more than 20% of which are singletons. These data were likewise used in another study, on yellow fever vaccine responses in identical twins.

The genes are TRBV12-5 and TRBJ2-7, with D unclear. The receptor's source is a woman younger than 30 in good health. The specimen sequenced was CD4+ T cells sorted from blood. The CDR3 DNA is TGTGCTAGTGCCAAGTACGAGCAGTACTTC. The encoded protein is CASAKYEQYF. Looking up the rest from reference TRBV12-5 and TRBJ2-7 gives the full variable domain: DARVTQTPRHKVTEMGQEVTMRCQPILGHNTVFWYRQTMMQGLELLAYFRNRAPLDDSGMPKDRFSAEMPDATLATLKIQPSEPRDSAVYFCASAKYEQYFGPGTRLTVT.